Sequencing of this TCR beta chain was carried out in a study of T-cell reconstitution after alpha-beta-depleted transplantation in children. Study-level points and caveats: It was reported that alpha-beta T cells came from several hundred expanded graft clones (about two months after transplant). At day 60, the high TCRbeta diversity found in some patients originated from recipient T cells and thymic progenitors that had survived. At one year after transplant, newly produced T cells mostly accounted for T-cell counts and diversity.

The CDR3 has 13 amino acids. CDR1 is SQVTM and CDR2 is ANQGSEA in the germline V gene. J gave up 0 bases and V 4 bases, and 1 base lay outside the gene matches. This clonotype was counted between two and nine times. The target antigen is unknown. Preparation of the TCRbeta library involved a method that used unique molecular identifiers. TCRdb analysed the PCR reads with MiXCR anew, one entry per CDR3 protein. The repertoire holds under 150,000 distinct CDR3 sequences, with 8.5% to 10% as singletons. The sequence was collected from a girl less than two years old who had a stem cell transplant for combined immunodeficiency, so the T cells may come from the graft donor. V and J are TRBV29-1 and TRBJ1-2, with 8 nucleotides matching TRBD1. The sample in question was PBMCs, mostly from graft donor cells, obtained 180 days after TCRalphabeta/CD19-depleted stem cell transplant. DNA for the CDR3: TGCAGCGTTGCGACAGGGGCTAACTATGGCTACACCTTC. Residues: CSVATGANYGYTF.